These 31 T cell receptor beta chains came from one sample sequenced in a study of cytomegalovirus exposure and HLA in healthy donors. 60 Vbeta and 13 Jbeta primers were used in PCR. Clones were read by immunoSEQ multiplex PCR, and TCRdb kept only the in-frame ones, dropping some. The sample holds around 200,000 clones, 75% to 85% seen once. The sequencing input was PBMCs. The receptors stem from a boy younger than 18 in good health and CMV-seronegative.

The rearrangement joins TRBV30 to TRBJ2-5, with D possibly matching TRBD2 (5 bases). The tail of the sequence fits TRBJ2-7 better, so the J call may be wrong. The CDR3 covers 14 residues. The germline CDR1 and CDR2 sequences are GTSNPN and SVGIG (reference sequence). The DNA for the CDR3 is TGTGCCTGGAAAAGGACTCTGGGTTTCGGCGAGCAGTACTTC. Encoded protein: CAWKRTLGFGEQYF.

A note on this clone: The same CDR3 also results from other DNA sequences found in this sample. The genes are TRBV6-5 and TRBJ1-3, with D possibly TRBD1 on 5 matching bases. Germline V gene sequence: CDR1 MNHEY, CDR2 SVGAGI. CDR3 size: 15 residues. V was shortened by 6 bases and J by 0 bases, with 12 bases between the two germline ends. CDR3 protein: CASSLDRTSGNTIYF. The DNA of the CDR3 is TGTGCCAGCAGCCTTGACAGAACCTCTGGAAACACCATATATTTT.

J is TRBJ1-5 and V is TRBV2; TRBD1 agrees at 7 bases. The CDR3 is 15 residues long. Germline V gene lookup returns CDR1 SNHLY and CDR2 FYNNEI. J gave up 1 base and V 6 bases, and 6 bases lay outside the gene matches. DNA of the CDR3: TGTGCCAGCAGGGCGATGACAGGGAGCAATCAGCCCCAGCATTTT. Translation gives CASRAMTGSNQPQHF.

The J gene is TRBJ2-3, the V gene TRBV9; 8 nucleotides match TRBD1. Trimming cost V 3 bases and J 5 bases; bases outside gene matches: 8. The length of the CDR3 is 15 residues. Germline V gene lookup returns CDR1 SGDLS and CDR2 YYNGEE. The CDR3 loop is CASSGTGSTGDTQYF. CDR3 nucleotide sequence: TGTGCCAGCAGCGGGACAGGGAGTACAGGAGATACGCAGTATTTT.

CDR3 in amino acids: CASSEYRTAHGGYTF. The CDR3 coding sequence is TGTGCCAGCAGTGAATATAGGACAGCCCACGGAGGCTACACCTTC. The chain has TRBV25-1 and TRBJ1-2; D possibly corresponds to TRBD1 (6 bases). The ends were cut back, 0 bases at V and 8 bases at J, with 16 bases in the middle. This CDR3 has 15 amino acids. Germline V gene lookup returns CDR1 MGHDK and CDR2 SYGVNS.

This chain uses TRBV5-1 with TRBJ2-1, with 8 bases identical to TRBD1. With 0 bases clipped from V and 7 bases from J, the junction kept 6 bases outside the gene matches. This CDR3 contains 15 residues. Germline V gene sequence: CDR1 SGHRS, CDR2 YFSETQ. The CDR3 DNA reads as TGCGCCAGCAGCTTGGGCCAGGGGGCGCGTAATGAGCAGTTCTTC. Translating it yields CASSLGQGARNEQFF.

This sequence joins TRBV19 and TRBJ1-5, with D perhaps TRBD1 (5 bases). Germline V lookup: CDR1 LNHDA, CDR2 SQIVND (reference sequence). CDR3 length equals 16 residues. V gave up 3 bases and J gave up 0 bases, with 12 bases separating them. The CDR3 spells CASSMGQLYSNQPQHF. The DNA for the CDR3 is TGTGCCAGTAGTATGGGGCAGCTTTATAGCAATCAGCCCCAGCATTTT.

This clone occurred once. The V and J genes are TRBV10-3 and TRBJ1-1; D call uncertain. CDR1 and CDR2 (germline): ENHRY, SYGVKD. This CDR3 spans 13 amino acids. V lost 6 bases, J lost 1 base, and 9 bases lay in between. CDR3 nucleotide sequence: TGTGCCATCAGGGCTGGCAGGAACACTGAAGCTTTCTTT. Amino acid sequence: CAIRAGRNTEAFF.

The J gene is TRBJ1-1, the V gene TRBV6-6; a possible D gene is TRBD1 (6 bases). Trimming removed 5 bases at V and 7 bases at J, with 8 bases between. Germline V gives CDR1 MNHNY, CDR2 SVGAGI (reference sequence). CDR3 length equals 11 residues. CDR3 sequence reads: CASSVQGEAFF. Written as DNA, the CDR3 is TGTGCCAGCAGTGTACAGGGTGAAGCTTTCTTT.

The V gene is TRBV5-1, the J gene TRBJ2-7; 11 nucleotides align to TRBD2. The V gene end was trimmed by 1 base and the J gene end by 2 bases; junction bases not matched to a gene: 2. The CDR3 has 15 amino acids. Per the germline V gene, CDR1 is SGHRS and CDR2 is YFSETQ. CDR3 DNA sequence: TGCGCCAGCAGCTTGTCGACTAGCGGGACCTACGAGCAGTACTTC. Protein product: CASSLSTSGTYEQYF. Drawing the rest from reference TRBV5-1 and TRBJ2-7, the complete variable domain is KAGVTQTPRYLIKTRGQQVTLSCSPISGHRSVSWYQQTPGQGLQFLFEYFSETQRNKGNFPGRFSGRQFSNSRSEMNVSTLELGDSALYLCASSLSTSGTYEQYFGPGTRLTVT.

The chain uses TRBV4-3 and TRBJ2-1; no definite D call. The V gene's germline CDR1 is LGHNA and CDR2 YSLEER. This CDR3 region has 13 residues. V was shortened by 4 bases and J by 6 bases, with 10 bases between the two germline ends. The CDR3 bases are TGCGCCAGCAGCCGACTCCCTGGCAATGAGCAGTTCTTC. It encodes CASSRLPGNEQFF.

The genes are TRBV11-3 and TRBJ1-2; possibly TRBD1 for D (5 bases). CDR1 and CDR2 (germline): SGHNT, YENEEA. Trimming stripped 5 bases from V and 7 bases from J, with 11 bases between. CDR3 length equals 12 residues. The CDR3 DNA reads TGTGCCAGCAGCAAAGGGGCGGCTGGCTACACCTTC. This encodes CASSKGAAGYTF.

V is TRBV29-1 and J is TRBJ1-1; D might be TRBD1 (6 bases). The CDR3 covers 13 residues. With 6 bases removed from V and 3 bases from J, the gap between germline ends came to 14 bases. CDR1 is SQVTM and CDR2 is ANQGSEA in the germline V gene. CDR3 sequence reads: CSVIRTDYTEAFF. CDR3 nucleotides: TGCAGCGTCATACGGACAGACTACACTGAAGCTTTCTTT.

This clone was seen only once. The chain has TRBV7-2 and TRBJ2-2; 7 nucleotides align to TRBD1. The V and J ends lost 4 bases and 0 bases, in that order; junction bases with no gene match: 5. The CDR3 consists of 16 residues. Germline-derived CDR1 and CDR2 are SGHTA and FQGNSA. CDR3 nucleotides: TGTGCCAGCAGCTCCTACAGGGGCCCGAACACCGGGGAGCTGTTTTTT. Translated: CASSSYRGPNTGELFF.

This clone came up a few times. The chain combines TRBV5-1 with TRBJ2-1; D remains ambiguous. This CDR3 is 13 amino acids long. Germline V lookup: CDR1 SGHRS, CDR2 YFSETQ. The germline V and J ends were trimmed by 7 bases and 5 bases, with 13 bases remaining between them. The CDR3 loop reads CASSIGSNNEQFF. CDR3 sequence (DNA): TGCGCCAGCTCCATCGGGTCCAACAATGAGCAGTTCTTC.

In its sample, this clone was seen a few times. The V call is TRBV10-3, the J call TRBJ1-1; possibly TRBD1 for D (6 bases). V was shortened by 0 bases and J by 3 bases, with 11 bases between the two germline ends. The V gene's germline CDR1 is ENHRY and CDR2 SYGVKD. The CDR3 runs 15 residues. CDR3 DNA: TGTGCCATCAGTGAGTCAAGCAGGGGCTACACTGAAGCTTTCTTT. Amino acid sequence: CAISESSRGYTEAFF.

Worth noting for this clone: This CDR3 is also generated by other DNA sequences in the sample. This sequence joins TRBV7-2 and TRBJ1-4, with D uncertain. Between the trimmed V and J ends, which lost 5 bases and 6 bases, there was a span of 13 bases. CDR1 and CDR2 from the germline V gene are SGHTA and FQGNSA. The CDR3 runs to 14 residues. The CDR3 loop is CASSLEAHYEKLFF. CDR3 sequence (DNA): TGTGCCAGCAGCCTGGAAGCGCATTATGAAAAACTGTTTTTT.

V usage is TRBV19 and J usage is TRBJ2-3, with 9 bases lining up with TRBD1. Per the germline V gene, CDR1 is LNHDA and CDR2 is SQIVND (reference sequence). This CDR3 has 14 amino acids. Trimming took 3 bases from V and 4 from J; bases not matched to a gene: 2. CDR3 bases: TGTGCCAGTAGTATGGGACAGGGCTCAGATACGCAGTATTTT. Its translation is CASSMGQGSDTQYF.

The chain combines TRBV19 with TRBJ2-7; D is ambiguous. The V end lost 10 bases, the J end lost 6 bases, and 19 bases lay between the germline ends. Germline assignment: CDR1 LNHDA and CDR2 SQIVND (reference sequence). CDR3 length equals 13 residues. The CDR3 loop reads CATSQNPVSEQYF. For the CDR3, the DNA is TGTGCCACCTCACAAAATCCCGTCTCCGAGCAGTACTTC. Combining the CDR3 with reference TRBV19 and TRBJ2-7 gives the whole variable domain DGGITQSPKYLFRKEGQNVTLSCEQNLNHDAMYWYRQDPGQGLRLIYYSQIVNDFQKGDIAEGYSVSREKKESFPLTVTSAQKNPTAFYLCATSQNPVSEQYFGPGTRLTVT.

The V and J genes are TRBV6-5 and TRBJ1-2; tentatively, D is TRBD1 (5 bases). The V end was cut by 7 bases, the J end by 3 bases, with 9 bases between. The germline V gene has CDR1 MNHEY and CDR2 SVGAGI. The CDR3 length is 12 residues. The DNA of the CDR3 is TGTGCCAGCACCGGGGGGTACTATGGCTACACCTTC. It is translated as CASTGGYYGYTF.

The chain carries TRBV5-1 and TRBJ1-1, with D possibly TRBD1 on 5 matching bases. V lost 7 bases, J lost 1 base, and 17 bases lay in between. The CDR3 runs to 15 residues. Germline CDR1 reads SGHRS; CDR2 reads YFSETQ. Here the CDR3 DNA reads TGCGCCAGCGGCGACATGGACAAACAGAACACTGAAGCTTTCTTT. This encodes CASGDMDKQNTEAFF.

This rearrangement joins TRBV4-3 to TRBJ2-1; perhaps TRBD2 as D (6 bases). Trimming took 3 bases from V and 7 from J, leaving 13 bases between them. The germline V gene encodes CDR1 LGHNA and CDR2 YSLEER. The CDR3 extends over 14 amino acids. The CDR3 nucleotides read TGCGCCAGCAGCCACGTTCGGGGGTGGAATGAGCAGTTCTTC. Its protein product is CASSHVRGWNEQFF.

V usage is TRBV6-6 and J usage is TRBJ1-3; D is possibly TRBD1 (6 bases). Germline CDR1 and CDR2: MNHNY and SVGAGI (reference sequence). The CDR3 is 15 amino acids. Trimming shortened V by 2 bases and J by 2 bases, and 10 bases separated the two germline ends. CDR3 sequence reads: CASSYLPGAGNTIYF. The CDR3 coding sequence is TGTGCCAGCAGTTACCTTCCAGGGGCTGGAAACACCATATATTTT.

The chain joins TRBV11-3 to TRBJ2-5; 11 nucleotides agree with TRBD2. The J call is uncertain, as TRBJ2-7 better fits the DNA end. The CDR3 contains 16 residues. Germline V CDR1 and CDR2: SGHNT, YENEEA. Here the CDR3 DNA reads TGTGCCAGCAGCCCCCGGACTAGCGGGCTTTCCTACGAGCAGTACTTC. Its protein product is CASSPRTSGLSYEQYF.

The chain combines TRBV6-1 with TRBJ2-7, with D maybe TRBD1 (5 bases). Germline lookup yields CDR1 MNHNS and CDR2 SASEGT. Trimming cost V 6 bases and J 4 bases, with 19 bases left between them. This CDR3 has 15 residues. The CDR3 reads CASSPVAGNIYEQYF. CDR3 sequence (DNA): TGTGCCAGCAGCCCCGTCGCAGGGAACATATACGAGCAGTACTTC.

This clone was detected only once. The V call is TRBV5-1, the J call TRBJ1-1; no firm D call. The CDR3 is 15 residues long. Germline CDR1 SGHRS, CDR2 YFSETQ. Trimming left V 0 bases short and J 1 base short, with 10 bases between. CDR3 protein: CASSLGTRENTEAFF. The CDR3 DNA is TGCGCCAGCAGCTTGGGAACGAGGGAGAACACTGAAGCTTTCTTT.

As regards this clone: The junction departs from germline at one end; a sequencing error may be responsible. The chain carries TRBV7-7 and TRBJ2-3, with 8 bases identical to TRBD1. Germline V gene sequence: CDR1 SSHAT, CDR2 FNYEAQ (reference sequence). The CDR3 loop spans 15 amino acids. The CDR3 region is CASSLWDRSTDTQYF. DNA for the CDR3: TGTGCTAGCAGCTTATGGGACAGGAGCACAGATACGCAGTATTTT.

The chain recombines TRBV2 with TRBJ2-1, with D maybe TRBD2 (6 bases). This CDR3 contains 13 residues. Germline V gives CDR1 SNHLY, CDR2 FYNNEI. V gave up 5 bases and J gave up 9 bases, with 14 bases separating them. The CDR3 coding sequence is TGTGCCAGCAGTTTCCCCGGGACTCCTGAGCAGTTCTTC. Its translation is CASSFPGTPEQFF.

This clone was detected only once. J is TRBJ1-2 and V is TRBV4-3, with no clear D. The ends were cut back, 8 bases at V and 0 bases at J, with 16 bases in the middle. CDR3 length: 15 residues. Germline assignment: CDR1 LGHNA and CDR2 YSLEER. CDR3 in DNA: TGCGCCAGCGCTCCCGGGGTCAGCCCTAACTATGGCTACACCTTC. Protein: CASAPGVSPNYGYTF.

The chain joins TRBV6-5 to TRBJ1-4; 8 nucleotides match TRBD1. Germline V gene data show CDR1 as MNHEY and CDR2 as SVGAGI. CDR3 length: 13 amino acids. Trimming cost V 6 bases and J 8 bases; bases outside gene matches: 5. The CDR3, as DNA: TGTGCCAGCAGAGGGACAGGAAGGGAAAAACTGTTTTTT. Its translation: CASRGTGREKLFF.

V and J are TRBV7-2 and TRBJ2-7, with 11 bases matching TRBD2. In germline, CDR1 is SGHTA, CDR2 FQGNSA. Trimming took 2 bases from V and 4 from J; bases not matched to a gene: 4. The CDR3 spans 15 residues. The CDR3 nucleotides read TGTGCCAGCAGCTTATTGGGGACTAGCGGATACGAGCAGTACTTC. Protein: CASSLLGTSGYEQYF.